This TCR beta chain is drawn from a study of a mutant IDH1 vaccine in newly diagnosed glioma. On the study more broadly: The first vaccination came 4-6 weeks after radiotherapy alone, or with temozolomide cycles. Pretreatment consisted of radiotherapy, temozolomide, or both, with most receiving both.

For this clone: Antigen specificity is unknown.

The time point is: week 11, during vaccination. Topical imiquimod accompanied each vaccine dose, which consisted of 300 ug of mutant IDH1 20-mer peptide. Each astrocytoma in the donors was new, WHO grade 3 or 4, IDH1-mutant and ATRX-lost. The repertoire was sequenced with immunoSEQ multiplex PCR; TCRdb's copy has only in-frame clones and lacks some. The sample contains around 26,000 clones, 55% to 75% of which appear only once. The sequencing used peripheral blood mononuclear cells (PBMCs), collected from a glioma patient whose treatment included an IDH1 peptide vaccine. The TCR comes from a man in his late teens or twenties with glioma. Some clones in this sample may be carry-over from other donors' samples.

CDR3: CASSLDSRVQYF. CDR3 in DNA: TGCGCCAGCAGCTTGGATAGTCGTGTACAGTACTTC. V gene TRBV5-1 combines with J gene TRBJ2-7, with unresolved D. Germline CDR1 and CDR2: SGHRS and YFSETQ. With 0 bases removed from V and 10 bases from J, the gap between germline ends came to 11 bases. This CDR3 comprises 12 residues.